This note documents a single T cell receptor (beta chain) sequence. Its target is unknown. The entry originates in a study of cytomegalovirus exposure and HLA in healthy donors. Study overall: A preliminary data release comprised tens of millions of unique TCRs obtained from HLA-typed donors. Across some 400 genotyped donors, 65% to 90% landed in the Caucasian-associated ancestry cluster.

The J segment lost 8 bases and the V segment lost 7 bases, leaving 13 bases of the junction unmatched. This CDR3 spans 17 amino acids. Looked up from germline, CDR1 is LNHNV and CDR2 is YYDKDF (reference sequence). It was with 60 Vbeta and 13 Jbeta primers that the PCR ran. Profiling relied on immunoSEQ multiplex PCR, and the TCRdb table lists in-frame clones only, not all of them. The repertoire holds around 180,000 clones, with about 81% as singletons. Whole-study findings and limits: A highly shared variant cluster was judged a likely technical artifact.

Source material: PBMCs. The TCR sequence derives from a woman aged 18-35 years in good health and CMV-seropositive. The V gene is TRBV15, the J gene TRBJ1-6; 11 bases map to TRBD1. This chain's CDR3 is CATMVRDRGFLDSPLHF. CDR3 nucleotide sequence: TGTGCCACCATGGTCCGGGACAGGGGGTTCCTTGATTCACCCCTCCACTTT.